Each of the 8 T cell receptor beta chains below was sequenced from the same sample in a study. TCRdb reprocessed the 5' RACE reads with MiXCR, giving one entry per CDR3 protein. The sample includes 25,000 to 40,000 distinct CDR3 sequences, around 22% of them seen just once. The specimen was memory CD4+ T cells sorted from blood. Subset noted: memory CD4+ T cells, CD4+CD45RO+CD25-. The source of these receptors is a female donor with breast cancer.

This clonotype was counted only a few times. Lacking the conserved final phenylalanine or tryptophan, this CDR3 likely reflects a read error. This CDR3 reads CASSRRGYNEQFS. The CDR3 DNA reads as TGTGCCAGCAGCAGGCGGGGCTACAATGAGCAGTTCTCC. V is TRBV12-3 or TRBV12-4 and J is TRBJ2-1; D perhaps matches TRBD2 (6 bases). V lost 6 bases to trimming and J lost 3 bases, with 9 bases between them. This CDR3 spans 13 amino acids.

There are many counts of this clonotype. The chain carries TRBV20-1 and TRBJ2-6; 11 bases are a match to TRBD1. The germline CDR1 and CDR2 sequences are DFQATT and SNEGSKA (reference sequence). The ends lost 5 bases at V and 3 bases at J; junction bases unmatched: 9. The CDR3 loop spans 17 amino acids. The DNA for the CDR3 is TGCAGTGCTGTGACCCGGGACAGGGGGGTTGGGGCCAACGTCCTGACTTTC. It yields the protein CSAVTRDRGVGANVLTF.

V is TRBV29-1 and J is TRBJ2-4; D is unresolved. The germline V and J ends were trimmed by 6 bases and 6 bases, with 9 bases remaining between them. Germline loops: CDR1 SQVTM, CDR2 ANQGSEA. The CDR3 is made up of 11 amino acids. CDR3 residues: CSVCDRNIQYF. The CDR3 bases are TGCAGCGTCTGCGATCGAAACATTCAGTACTTC.

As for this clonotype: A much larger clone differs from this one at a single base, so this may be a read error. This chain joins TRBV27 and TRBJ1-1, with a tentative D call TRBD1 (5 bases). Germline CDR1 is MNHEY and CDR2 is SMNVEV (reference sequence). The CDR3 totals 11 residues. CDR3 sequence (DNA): TGTGCCAGTTGGGGGAACACTGAAGCTCTCTTT. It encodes CASWGNTEALF.

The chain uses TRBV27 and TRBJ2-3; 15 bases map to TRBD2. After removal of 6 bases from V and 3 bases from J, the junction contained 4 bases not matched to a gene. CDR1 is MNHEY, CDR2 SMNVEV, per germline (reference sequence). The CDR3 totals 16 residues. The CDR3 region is CASRWTSGGATDTQYF. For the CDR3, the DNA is TGTGCCAGCAGGTGGACTAGCGGGGGGGCGACAGATACGCAGTATTTT.

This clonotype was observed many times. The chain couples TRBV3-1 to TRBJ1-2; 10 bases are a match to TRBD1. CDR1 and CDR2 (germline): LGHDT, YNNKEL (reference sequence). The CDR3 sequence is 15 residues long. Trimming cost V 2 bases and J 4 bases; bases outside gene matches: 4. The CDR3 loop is CASSQRQGAAYGYTF. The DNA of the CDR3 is TGTGCCAGCAGCCAAAGACAGGGGGCGGCCTATGGCTACACCTTC.

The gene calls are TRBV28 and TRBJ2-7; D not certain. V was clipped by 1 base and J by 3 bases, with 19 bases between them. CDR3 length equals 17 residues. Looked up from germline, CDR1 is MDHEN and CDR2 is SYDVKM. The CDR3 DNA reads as TGTGCCAGCAGTTTATCCCCAAAGTTGGCGGCTAACTACGAGCAGTACTTC. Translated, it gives CASSLSPKLAANYEQYF.

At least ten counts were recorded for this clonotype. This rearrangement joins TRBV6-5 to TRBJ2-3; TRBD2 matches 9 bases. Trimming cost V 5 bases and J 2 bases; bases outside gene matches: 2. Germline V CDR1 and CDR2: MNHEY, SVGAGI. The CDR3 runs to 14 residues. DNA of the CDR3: TGTGCCAGCAGTGTAGCGGGGGACACAGATACGCAGTATTTT. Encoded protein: CASSVAGDTDTQYF.